The T cell receptor (beta chain) described here comes from a study of blood T cell repertoires in COVID-19. Study background: Some COVID-19 samples were acute and others convalescent; all came from the United States, Italy and Spain. T cells, B-cell-depleted T cells, or PBMCs supplied cDNA or gDNA.

Original data processing: Researchers report that nucleated cell counts were estimated from reference gene primer amplification. Produced via immunoSEQ multiplex PCR; TCRdb's table is partial and in-frame only. The DNA gave D and trimming, while V, J and clone size come from that table. The sample records around 57,000 clones, 90% being singletons. Input material: peripheral blood. This receptor was taken from a man aged 50 to 59 with acute or convalescent COVID-19.

This CDR3 reads CASRGQGSGNTIYF. As DNA, the CDR3 is TGTGCCAGCAGGGGACAGGGGAGCGGAAACACCATATATTTT. The V gene is TRBV6-5, the J gene TRBJ1-3; TRBD1 matches 10 bases. V shed 6 bases and J 4 bases; nucleotides not matched to a gene: 3. This CDR3 region has 14 residues. CDR1 and CDR2 (germline): MNHEY, SVGAGI.